The present TCR beta chain was sequenced within a study of early T cells in non-severe SARS-CoV-2 infection. Overall study: Sequenced material consisted of bulk RNA (from unsorted whole blood), and chains were unpaired. Study-level results: Sequences matched to VDJdb favored anti-spike CD8 responses, while private and CD4 specificities were missed.

Individually, cDNA molecules had unique molecular identifiers attached to them. TCRdb reprocessed the 5' RACE reads via MiXCR and lists one record per CDR3 protein. The repertoire holds 55,000 to 65,000 distinct CDR3 sequences, roughly 10% seen once, with more than 6.5% in the top ten. Points on this clonotype: Antigen: not known. A read error may explain this, as a much larger clone is one base away.

The sequencing input was whole blood. This clonotype was obtained from an adult who was a healthcare worker with PCR-confirmed SARS-CoV-2 infection or an uninfected control (not recorded which).

CDR3 in DNA: TGTGCCAGTAGTAAACAGGGACGATATTACTTC. Translation gives CASSKQGRYYF. This chain links TRBV19 with TRBJ2-1; tentative D call: TRBD1 (6 bases). This CDR3 is 11 amino acids long. The germline CDR1 and CDR2 sequences are LNHDA and SQIVND (reference sequence).